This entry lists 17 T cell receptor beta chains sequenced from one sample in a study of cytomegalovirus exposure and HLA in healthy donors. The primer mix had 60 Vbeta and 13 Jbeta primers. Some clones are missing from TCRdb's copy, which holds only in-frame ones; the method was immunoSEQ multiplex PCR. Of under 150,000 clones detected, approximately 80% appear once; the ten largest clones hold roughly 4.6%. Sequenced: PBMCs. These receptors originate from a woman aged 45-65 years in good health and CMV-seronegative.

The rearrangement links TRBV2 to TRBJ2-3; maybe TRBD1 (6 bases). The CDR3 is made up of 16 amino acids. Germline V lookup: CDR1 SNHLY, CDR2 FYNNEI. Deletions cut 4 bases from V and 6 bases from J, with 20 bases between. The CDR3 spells CASSVGTPGQGDTQYF. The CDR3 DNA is TGTGCCAGCAGTGTAGGGACCCCGGGACAAGGTGATACGCAGTATTTT.

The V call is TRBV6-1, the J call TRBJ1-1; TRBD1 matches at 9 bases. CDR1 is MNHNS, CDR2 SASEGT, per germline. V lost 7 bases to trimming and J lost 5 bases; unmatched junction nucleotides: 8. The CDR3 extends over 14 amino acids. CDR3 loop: CASNPGQGGTEAFF. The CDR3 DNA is TGTGCCAGCAACCCGGGACAGGGAGGAACTGAAGCTTTCTTT.

CDR3 loop: CASSLEGELFF. The CDR3 DNA follows: TGTGCCAGCAGCTTGGAGGGAGAACTGTTTTTT. The chain combines TRBV7-9 with TRBJ1-4; no reliable D call. This CDR3 spans 11 amino acids. V was cut by 3 bases and J by 12 bases, with 8 bases left in between. The V gene's germline CDR1 is SEHNR and CDR2 FQNEAQ (reference sequence).

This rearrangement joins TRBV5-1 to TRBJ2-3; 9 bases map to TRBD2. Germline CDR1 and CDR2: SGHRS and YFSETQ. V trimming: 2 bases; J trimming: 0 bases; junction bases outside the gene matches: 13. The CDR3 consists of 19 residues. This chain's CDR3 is CASSLGGGEPRSSTDTQYF. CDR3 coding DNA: TGCGCCAGCAGCTTAGGCGGGGGGGAACCTCGCTCTAGCACAGATACGCAGTATTTT.

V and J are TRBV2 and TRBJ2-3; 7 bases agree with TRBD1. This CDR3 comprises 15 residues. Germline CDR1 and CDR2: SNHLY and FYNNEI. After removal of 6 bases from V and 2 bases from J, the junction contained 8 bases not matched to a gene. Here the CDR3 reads CASRQTGADTDTQYF. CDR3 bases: TGTGCCAGCAGACAAACAGGGGCCGACACAGATACGCAGTATTTT.

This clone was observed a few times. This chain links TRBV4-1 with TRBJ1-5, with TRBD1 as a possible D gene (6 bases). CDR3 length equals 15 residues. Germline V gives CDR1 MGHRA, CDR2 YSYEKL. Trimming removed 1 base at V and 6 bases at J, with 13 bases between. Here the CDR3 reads CASSQVRTGSQPQHF. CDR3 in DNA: TGCGCCAGCAGCCAAGTCAGAACAGGGAGTCAGCCCCAGCATTTT.

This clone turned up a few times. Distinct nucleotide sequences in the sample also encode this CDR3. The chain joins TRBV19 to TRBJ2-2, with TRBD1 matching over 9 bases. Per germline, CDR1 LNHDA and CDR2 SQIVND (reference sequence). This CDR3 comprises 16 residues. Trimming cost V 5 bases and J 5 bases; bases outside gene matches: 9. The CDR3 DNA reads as TGTGCCAGTAGTCTCCGGACAGGGGAAGGAACCGGGGAGCTGTTTTTT. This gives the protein CASSLRTGEGTGELFF.

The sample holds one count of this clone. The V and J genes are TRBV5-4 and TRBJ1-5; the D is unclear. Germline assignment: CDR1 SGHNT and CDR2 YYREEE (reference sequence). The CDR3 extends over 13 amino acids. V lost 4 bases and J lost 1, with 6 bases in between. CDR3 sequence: CASSRGSNQPQHF. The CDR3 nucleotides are TGTGCCAGCAGCCGGGGAAGCAATCAGCCCCAGCATTTT.

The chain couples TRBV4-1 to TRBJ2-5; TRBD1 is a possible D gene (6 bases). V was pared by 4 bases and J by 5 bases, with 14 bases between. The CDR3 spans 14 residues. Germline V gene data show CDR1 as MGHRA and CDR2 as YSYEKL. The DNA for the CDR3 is TGCGCCAGCAGCCGGGACGTAAGGGGGGAGACCCAGTACTTC. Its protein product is CASSRDVRGETQYF.

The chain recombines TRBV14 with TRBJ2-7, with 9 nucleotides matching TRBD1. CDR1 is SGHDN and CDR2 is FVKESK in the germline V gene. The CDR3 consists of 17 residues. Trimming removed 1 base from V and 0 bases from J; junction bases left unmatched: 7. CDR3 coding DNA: TGTGCCAGCAGCCAAGGAGGAGGGACAGGGATCTCCTACGAGCAGTACTTC. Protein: CASSQGGGTGISYEQYF.

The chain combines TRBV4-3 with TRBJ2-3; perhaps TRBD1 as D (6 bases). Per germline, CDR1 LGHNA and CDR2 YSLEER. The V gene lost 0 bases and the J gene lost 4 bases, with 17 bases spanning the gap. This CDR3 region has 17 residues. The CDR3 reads CASSQDHTGPLADTQYF. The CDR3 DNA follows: TGCGCCAGCAGCCAAGATCACACAGGGCCGTTAGCAGATACGCAGTATTTT.

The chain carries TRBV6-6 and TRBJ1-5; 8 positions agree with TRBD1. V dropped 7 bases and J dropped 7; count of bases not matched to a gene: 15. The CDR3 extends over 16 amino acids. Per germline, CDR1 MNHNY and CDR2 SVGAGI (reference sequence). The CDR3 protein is CASTPITGGGRQPQHF. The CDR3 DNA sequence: TGTGCCAGCACCCCAATCACAGGGGGGGGTAGACAGCCCCAGCATTTT.

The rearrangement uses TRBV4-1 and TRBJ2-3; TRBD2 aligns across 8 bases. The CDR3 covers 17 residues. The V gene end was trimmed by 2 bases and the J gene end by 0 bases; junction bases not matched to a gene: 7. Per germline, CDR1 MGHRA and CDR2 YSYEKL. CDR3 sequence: CASSQPTSGISTDTQYF. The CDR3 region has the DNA TGCGCCAGCAGCCAACCCACTAGCGGCATTAGCACAGATACGCAGTATTTT.

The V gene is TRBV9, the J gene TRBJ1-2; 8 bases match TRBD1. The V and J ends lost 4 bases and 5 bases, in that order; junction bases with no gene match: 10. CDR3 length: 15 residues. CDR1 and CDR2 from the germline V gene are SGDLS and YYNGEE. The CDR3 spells CASSPGGSDSYGYTF. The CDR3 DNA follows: TGTGCCAGCAGCCCAGGGGGCTCGGATTCTTATGGCTACACCTTC.

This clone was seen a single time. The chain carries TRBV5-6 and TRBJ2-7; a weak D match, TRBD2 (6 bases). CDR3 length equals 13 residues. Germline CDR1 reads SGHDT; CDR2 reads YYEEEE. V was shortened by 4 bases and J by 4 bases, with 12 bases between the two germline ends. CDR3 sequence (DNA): TGTGCCAGCAGCCCTCGACTAGTTTACGAGCAGTACTTC. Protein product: CASSPRLVYEQYF.

This CDR3 reads CASSAITQVNYGYTF. Written as DNA, the CDR3 is TGTGCCAGCAGCGCAATTACACAGGTTAACTATGGCTACACCTTC. The chain couples TRBV7-9 to TRBJ1-2, with a tentative D call TRBD1 (5 bases). The length of the CDR3 is 15 residues. Germline V gives CDR1 SEHNR, CDR2 FQNEAQ (reference sequence). The germline V and J ends were trimmed by 5 bases and 1 base, with 14 bases remaining between them.

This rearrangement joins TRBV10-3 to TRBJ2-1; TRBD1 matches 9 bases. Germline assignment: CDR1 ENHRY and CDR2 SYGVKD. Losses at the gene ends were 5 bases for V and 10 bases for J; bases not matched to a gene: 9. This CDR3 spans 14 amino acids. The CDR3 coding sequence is TGTGCCATCAGTAACGAACAGGGGGCAATCGAGCAGTTCTTC. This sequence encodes CAISNEQGAIEQFF.